The TCR beta chain under discussion was sequenced for a study of CD8+ T cells in alopecia areata. cDNA reverse transcribed from extracted RNA served as the sequencing template. Here immunoSEQ multiplex PCR was the method, and the copy in TCRdb shows in-frame clones only, minus some. The sample gives about 260,000 clones, about 60% of which show up once; about 0.88% is in the top ten. With regard to this clone: Its target is not known.

The study, taken as a whole, reports: Mouse data revealed clearer TCR sharing than patient data did, a gap possibly tied to HLA. Scalp clonality and expanded CD8+ clones among the top 100 were significantly decreased by tofacitinib. Whether baseline CD8+ expansion is linked to response remains uncertain, given a single nonresponder.

Described treatment: oral pan-JAK inhibitor, 5-10 mg twice daily. Both peripheral blood and punch biopsies of lesional scalp skin were obtained from patients who had alopecia areata. The V end was cut by 3 bases, the J end by 8 bases, with 13 bases between. Germline-derived CDR1 and CDR2 are GTSNPN and SVGIG (reference sequence). CDR3 length: 12 residues. The source material was CD4+ T cells sorted from blood, sampled at week 52, from a patient treated with tofacitinib. The receptor's source is a human donor with alopecia areata. V and J are TRBV30 and TRBJ1-2; perhaps TRBD1 as D (5 bases). CDR3 coding DNA: TGTGCCTGGAGAGGGGACCAGGGCGGCTACACCTTC. It translates to CAWRGDQGGYTF.